These T cell receptor beta chains were read from a single sample in a study of T cell repertoires in cytomegalovirus infection. TCRdb ran MiXCR on the reads and lists one entry per CDR3 protein. The sample records roughly 250,000 distinct CDR3 sequences, 12% being singletons. The sequenced sample consisted of PBMCs. All receptors derive from a human donor in good health (CMV status not recorded). Some clones in this sample may be carry-over from other donors' samples. Both conserved end residues are part of each CDR3. Each record gives: V gene, clone size, J gene, D gene, CDR3 protein, CDR3 DNA. The D gene is left open where the match is weak. Some rows mark clone size as missing; the rest say once, few, many or name a class of expanded clone.

TRBV7-9,many,TRBJ1-1,.,CASSSDGIFYTEAFF,TGTGCCAGCAGCTCGGACGGAATCTTTTACACTGAAGCTTTCTTT
TRBV29-1,.,TRBJ2-2,TRBD1,CSVQPGQGARPNTGELFF,TGCAGCGTCCAACCGGGACAGGGTGCCCGACCTAACACCGGGGAGCTGTTTTTT
TRBV5-1,few,TRBJ1-4,TRBD1,CASSLGGQTNEKLFF,TGCGCCAGCAGCTTGGGGGGACAGACTAATGAAAAACTGTTTTTT
TRBV11-3,few,TRBJ2-4,.,CASSRGREAKNIQYF,TGTGCCAGCAGCCGCGGACGAGAAGCCAAAAACATTCAGTACTTC
TRBV19,.,TRBJ1-1,.,CASSARDTEAFF,TGTGCCAGTAGTGCCAGGGACACTGAAGCTTTCTTT
TRBV7-2,few,TRBJ2-3,.,CASSLSVGSTDTQYF,TGTGCCAGCAGCTTAAGTGTCGGTAGCACAGATACGCAGTATTTT
TRBV20-1,few,TRBJ2-3,TRBD1,CSAQSRDRGLDTQYF,TGCAGTGCTCAGTCCCGGGACAGGGGATTAGATACGCAGTATTTT
TRBV29-1,.,TRBJ1-1,.,CSVYKGLNTEAFF,TGCAGCGTCTACAAGGGTTTAAACACTGAAGCTTTCTTT
TRBV12-3/TRBV12-4,many,TRBJ1-1,.,CASSLKQANTEAFF,TGTGCCAGCAGTTTAAAGCAGGCGAACACTGAAGCTTTCTTT
TRBV6-2/TRBV6-3,many,TRBJ2-7,.,CASSYGGQSSYEQYF,TGTGCCAGCAGTTACGGGGGCCAGAGCTCCTACGAGCAGTACTTC
TRBV7-3,many,TRBJ2-5,.,CASSSVGQETQYF,TGTGCCAGCAGCTCGGTGGGACAAGAGACCCAGTACTTC
TRBV12-3/TRBV12-4,many,TRBJ2-3,.,CASSLSSGRTDTQYF,TGTGCCAGCAGTTTAAGTAGCGGCCGCACAGATACGCAGTATTTT
TRBV7-2,many,TRBJ2-1,.,CASSLVQSYNEQFF,TGTGCCAGCAGCTTAGTACAGAGCTACAATGAGCAGTTCTTC
TRBV7-9,few,TRBJ1-5,TRBD1,CASSLGTGEQPQHF,TGTGCCAGCAGCTTAGGGACAGGGGAACAGCCCCAGCATTTT
TRBV14,.,TRBJ2-2,.,CASSRSQGGTGELFF,TGTGCCAGCAGCCGCTCACAGGGTGGCACCGGGGAGCTGTTTTTT
TRBV7-3,many,TRBJ2-6,.,CASSLGPSSNVLTF,TGTGCCAGCAGCTTAGGACCATCCTCCAACGTCCTGACTTTC
TRBV18,.,TRBJ2-1,TRBD2,CASSPTGLAGANEQFF,TGTGCCAGCTCACCAACGGGACTAGCGGGAGCCAATGAGCAGTTCTTC
TRBV7-2,.,TRBJ2-7,.,CASSLGLASVPYEQYF,TGTGCCAGCAGCTTAGGGTTGGCTAGCGTCCCCTACGAGCAGTACTTC
TRBV19,.,TRBJ2-1,TRBD2,CASSIGLIGLAGYNEQFF,TGTGCCAGTAGTATTGGGTTAATTGGGCTAGCGGGGTACAATGAGCAGTTCTTC
TRBV6-2/TRBV6-3,many,TRBJ2-1,TRBD2,CASSYSGTSGRATSFYNEQFF,TGTGCCAGCAGTTACTCGGGGACTAGCGGGAGGGCCACGAGTTTCTACAATGAGCAGTTCTTC
TRBV28,many,TRBJ2-3,.,CASSLPGDPTDTQYF,TGTGCCAGCAGTTTACCCGGGGACCCCACAGATACGCAGTATTTT
TRBV5-5,many,TRBJ2-7,.,CASSFAPFRDEQYF,TGTGCCAGCAGCTTTGCCCCTTTTCGGGACGAGCAGTACTTC
TRBV20-1,many,TRBJ2-3,TRBD2,CSATGLAGRADTQYF,TGCAGTGCAACCGGGCTAGCGGGACGCGCAGATACGCAGTATTTT
TRBV7-2,many,TRBJ2-5,.,CASRSRRPLDAGGETQYF,TGTGCCAGCAGATCACGGCGCCCTCTAGATGCCGGCGGGGAGACCCAGTACTTC
TRBV6-2/TRBV6-3,many,TRBJ2-2,TRBD1,CASRLTGDTGELFF,TGTGCCAGCAGATTAACAGGGGACACCGGGGAGCTGTTTTTT
TRBV7-2,.,TRBJ2-2,TRBD1,CASSTPTGGVTGELFF,TGTGCCAGCAGCACTCCCACAGGGGGAGTTACCGGGGAGCTGTTTTTT
TRBV7-9,.,TRBJ1-1,.,CASSLVIDTEAFF,TGTGCCAGCAGCTTAGTAATTGACACTGAAGCTTTCTTT
TRBV12-3/TRBV12-4,many,TRBJ2-1,TRBD2,CASSPGTSGSYNEQFF,TGTGCCAGCAGTCCGGGGACTAGCGGCTCCTACAATGAGCAGTTCTTC
TRBV19,.,TRBJ1-6,TRBD1,CASGMAPTRGNSPLHF,TGTGCCAGCGGGATGGCCCCGACCAGGGGGAATTCACCCCTCCACTTT
TRBV10-3,few,TRBJ2-4,.,CAISENRGSAKNIQYF,TGTGCCATCAGTGAAAACCGGGGCTCGGCCAAAAACATTCAGTACTTC
TRBV2,.,TRBJ1-2,TRBD1,CASSEETGKDYGYTF,TGTGCCAGCAGTGAAGAGACAGGGAAGGACTATGGCTACACCTTC
TRBV12-3/TRBV12-4,many,TRBJ1-6,TRBD1,CASSRDSDSPLHF,TGTGCCAGCAGCCGGGACAGCGATTCACCCCTCCACTTT
TRBV19,few,TRBJ1-2,.,CASSEGRLRHGYTF,TGTGCCAGTAGTGAGGGGAGATTGAGGCATGGCTACACCTTC
TRBV20-1,few,TRBJ1-2,.,CSARPSSYGYTF,TGCAGTGCTAGACCCAGTAGCTATGGCTACACCTTC
TRBV19,many,TRBJ2-7,TRBD1,CATTGDTSYEQYF,TGTGCCACCACAGGGGATACCTCCTACGAGCAGTACTTC
TRBV20-1,few,TRBJ1-1,TRBD1,CSAGPLTGEGTEAFF,TGCAGTGCTGGACCCCTTACAGGGGAGGGGACTGAAGCTTTCTTT
TRBV19,few,TRBJ2-4,.,CASSMAGDPTNIQYF,TGTGCCAGTAGTATGGCAGGTGACCCGACCAACATTCAGTACTTC
TRBV28,.,TRBJ2-3,.,CASSNGKGGARPDTQYF,TGTGCCAGCAGCAACGGAAAAGGGGGAGCCCGGCCAGATACGCAGTATTTT
TRBV9,many,TRBJ2-5,.,CASSVGVTAQETQYF,TGTGCCAGCAGCGTAGGTGTGACGGCCCAAGAGACCCAGTACTTC
TRBV30,few,TRBJ2-3,TRBD2,CACVTSGSTDTQYF,TGTGCCTGCGTCACTAGCGGGAGCACAGATACGCAGTATTTT
TRBV29-1,.,TRBJ2-2,TRBD1,CSGRLQGAGTGELFF,TGCAGCGGGAGATTACAGGGGGCAGGCACCGGGGAGCTGTTTTTT
TRBV7-2,many,TRBJ1-5,.,CASSFRTMNQPQHF,TGTGCCAGCAGCTTCCGGACAATGAATCAGCCCCAGCATTTT
TRBV6-6,.,TRBJ1-3,.,CASSYGRETGNTIYF,TGTGCCAGCAGTTATGGCAGGGAAACTGGAAACACCATATATTTT
TRBV7-2,many,TRBJ1-3,TRBD1,CASSPDVGQSSGNTIYF,TGTGCCAGCAGCCCCGACGTGGGACAGAGCTCTGGAAACACCATATATTTT
TRBV7-9,many,TRBJ2-3,TRBD2,CASVNSGGLDTQYF,TGTGCCAGCGTCAATAGCGGGGGGTTGGATACGCAGTATTTT
TRBV28,many,TRBJ1-2,.,CASRARGSTYGYTF,TGTGCCAGCAGAGCGAGGGGGTCTACCTATGGCTACACCTTC
TRBV6-5,.,TRBJ1-1,.,CVSRLGRITEAFF,TGTGTCAGCAGACTGGGCCGGATCACTGAAGCTTTCTTT
TRBV7-9,.,TRBJ2-7,.,CASSSLESIYFYEQYF,TGTGCCAGCAGCTCTCTGGAGTCTATTTATTTCTACGAGCAGTACTTC
TRBV29-1,.,TRBJ2-6,TRBD2,CSVFAGGGANVLTF,TGCAGCGTCTTTGCGGGGGGTGGGGCCAACGTCCTGACTTTC